These T cell receptor beta chains were read from a single sample in a study of cytomegalovirus exposure and HLA in healthy donors. The method was immunoSEQ multiplex PCR; TCRdb's version includes in-frame clones alone and lacks a portion of them. The profile covers under 250,000 clones, with roughly four fifths appearing a single time and approximately 2.1% taken by the ten largest. Sequencing was carried out using PBMCs. The source is a man younger than 45 in good health and CMV-seronegative. Both conserved end residues are part of each CDR3. D genes are given only for firm matches. Size is stated for part of the rows, as once, few or many counts, or as a class when the clone is expanded.

D gene	clone size	V gene	J gene	CDR3 protein	CDR3 DNA
TRBD2	-	TRBV6-1	TRBJ2-7	CASSAKAGGISYEQYF	TGTGCCAGCAGTGCAAAAGCGGGAGGGATTTCCTACGAGCAGTACTTC
TRBD1	-	TRBV30	TRBJ1-6	CAWSRGQINSPLHF	TGTGCCTGGAGCAGGGGACAGATAAATTCACCCCTCCACTTT
-	few	TRBV5-6	TRBJ1-1	CASSLVPEINTEAFF	TGTGCCAGCAGCTTGGTGCCAGAAATAAACACTGAAGCTTTCTTT
TRBD2	-	TRBV28	TRBJ2-7	CASSLSLRTSGSYEQYF	TGTGCCAGCAGTTTATCTCTACGGACTAGCGGCTCCTACGAGCAGTACTTC
TRBD2	-	TRBV15	TRBJ2-1	CATSRGGSGRNGEQFF	TGTGCCACCAGCAGAGGAGGTAGCGGGAGAAACGGTGAGCAGTTCTTC
TRBD1	-	TRBV27	TRBJ1-2	CASTGQGPGFGYTF	TGTGCCAGCACCGGACAGGGGCCCGGTTTTGGCTACACCTTC
TRBD2	-	TRBV28	TRBJ2-5	CASSLWLGFREAEEETQYF	TGTGCCAGCAGTTTATGGTTGGGATTTCGGGAGGCCGAGGAAGAGACCCAGTACTTC
TRBD1	-	TRBV5-1	TRBJ1-3	CASSYGQGRGNTIYF	TGCGCCAGCAGCTACGGACAGGGGCGGGGAAACACCATATATTTT
-	-	TRBV2	TRBJ1-2	CASSEAAEDRYTF	TGTGCCAGCAGTGAAGCGGCGGAGGACCGCTACACCTTC
-	-	TRBV10-1	TRBJ1-5	CASSDSGNQPQHF	TGCGCCAGCAGTGACTCCGGCAATCAGCCCCAGCATTTT
-	-	TRBV5-1	TRBJ2-3	CASRSVWTDTQYF	TGCGCCAGCAGGTCGGTCTGGACAGATACGCAGTATTTT
-	-	TRBV11-2	TRBJ2-5	CASNRDFRETQYF	TGTGCCAGCAATCGGGATTTCAGAGAGACCCAGTACTTC
TRBD1	-	TRBV15	TRBJ1-2	CATSRGQGTNYGYTF	TGTGCCACCAGCAGGGGACAGGGAACTAACTATGGCTACACCTTC
-	few	TRBV7-9	TRBJ1-2	CASSGSGETNYGYTF	TGTGCCAGCAGCGGATCAGGGGAAACCAACTATGGCTACACCTTC
-	-	TRBV6-4	TRBJ2-2	CASSDSEANTGELFF	TGTGCCAGCAGTGACTCGGAGGCGAACACCGGGGAGCTGTTTTTT
TRBD1	-	TRBV15	TRBJ2-7	CATSTQGASSYEQYF	TGTGCCACCAGCACCCAGGGGGCTTCTTCCTACGAGCAGTACTTC
-	-	TRBV6-1	TRBJ1-3	CASSAISGNTIYF	TGTGCCAGCAGTGCCATTTCCGGAAACACCATATATTTT
-	many	TRBV15	TRBJ1-4	CATSQGRTNEKLFF	TGTGCCACCAGCCAGGGCCGGACTAATGAAAAACTGTTTTTT
-	-	TRBV5-6	TRBJ1-5	CASSLSRGAGNQPQHF	TGTGCCAGCAGCTTGTCTCGGGGGGCGGGAAATCAGCCCCAGCATTTT
-	few	TRBV25-1	TRBJ1-2	CASSEWDEQGPYYTF	TGTGCCAGCAGTGAATGGGACGAACAGGGTCCTTACTACACCTTC
-	-	TRBV10-3	TRBJ2-5	CATRQGLQETQYF	TGTGCCACCAGGCAGGGTCTCCAAGAGACCCAGTACTTC
TRBD2	few	TRBV28	TRBJ2-7	CASSPSGREGNYEQYF	TGTGCCAGCAGCCCTAGCGGGCGGGAGGGGAATTACGAGCAGTACTTC
-	-	TRBV6-1	TRBJ2-7	CASSLYTTGNGEQDF	TGTGCCAGCAGCCTGTACACCACAGGGAACGGCGAGCAGGACTTC
TRBD1	-	TRBV2	TRBJ1-4	CASSRTGKDEKLFF	TGTGCCAGCAGCAGGACAGGGAAGGATGAAAAACTGTTTTTT
TRBD1	few	TRBV30	TRBJ2-1	CAWSGGTGYVDEQFF	TGTGCCTGGAGTGGGGGGACAGGGTATGTAGATGAGCAGTTCTTC
TRBD1	-	TRBV25-1	TRBJ2-7	CASRGQGYEQYF	TGTGCCAGCAGAGGACAGGGCTACGAGCAGTACTTC
TRBD2	-	TRBV19	TRBJ2-7	CASSMYASGTYEQYF	TGTGCCAGTAGTATGTACGCTAGCGGCACCTACGAGCAGTACTTC
TRBD1	-	TRBV6-1	TRBJ2-2	CASSGPTGVLTGELFF	TGTGCCAGCAGTGGGCCGACAGGGGTTTTGACCGGGGAGCTGTTTTTT
-	-	TRBV10-1	TRBJ2-3	CASSLDLDTQYF	TGCGCCAGCAGCTTAGATCTTGATACGCAGTATTTT
TRBD2	-	TRBV5-1	TRBJ2-1	CASSPERGGGNEQFF	TGCGCCAGCAGCCCTGAGCGGGGTGGGGGCAATGAGCAGTTCTTC
-	-	TRBV5-1	TRBJ1-2	CASSRDNQAGYTF	TGCGCCAGCAGCCGGGACAATCAGGCTGGCTACACCTTC
TRBD1	-	TRBV29-1	TRBJ1-3	CSAGQGYTIYF	TGCAGCGCGGGACAGGGCTACACCATATATTTT
-	-	TRBV5-4	TRBJ2-4	CASSFLGGGAGNIQYF	TGTGCCAGCAGCTTTTTGGGCGGAGGGGCTGGAAACATTCAGTACTTC
TRBD2	few	TRBV29-1	TRBJ2-3	CSVEGIAGGFTDTQYF	TGCAGCGTTGAAGGGATAGCGGGAGGTTTCACAGATACGCAGTATTTT
-	-	TRBV18	TRBJ2-3	CASSPLDLKSDTQYF	TGTGCCAGCTCACCACTAGACTTAAAATCAGATACGCAGTATTTT
TRBD2	-	TRBV5-1	TRBJ2-7	CASSLVTSGSYEQYF	TGCGCCAGCAGCTTGGTTACTAGCGGGAGTTACGAGCAGTACTTC
TRBD2	-	TRBV19	TRBJ2-1	CASSDIAGRANEQFF	TGTGCCAGTAGTGATATTGCGGGGAGGGCTAATGAGCAGTTCTTC
-	-	TRBV14	TRBJ2-3	CASRGRQSSTDTQYF	TGTGCCAGCAGAGGCAGACAGTCTAGCACAGATACGCAGTATTTT
TRBD1	-	TRBV2	TRBJ2-3	CASSETGGSTDTQYF	TGTGCCAGCAGCGAGACAGGGGGTAGCACAGATACGCAGTATTTT
-	-	TRBV5-4	TRBJ1-2	CASSTSESVMYGYTF	TGTGCCAGCAGCACCTCCGAGAGCGTAATGTATGGCTACACCTTC
-	-	TRBV6-1	TRBJ2-7	CASSEAGADYEQYF	TGTGCCAGCAGTGAAGCGGGAGCAGACTACGAGCAGTACTTC
-	-	TRBV10-2	TRBJ2-6	CASSEMGGPGANVLTF	TGCGCCAGCAGTGAGATGGGGGGGCCTGGGGCCAACGTCCTGACTTTC
TRBD2	-	TRBV7-3	TRBJ2-1	CASSPQSGSDSYNEQFF	TGTGCCAGCAGCCCCCAAAGCGGGAGTGACTCCTACAATGAGCAGTTCTTC
-	few	TRBV5-5	TRBJ1-1	CASSPTGNTEAFF	TGTGCCAGCAGCCCGACAGGGAACACTGAAGCTTTCTTT
TRBD2	-	TRBV4-1	TRBJ2-2	CASSQGLAGGPAGELFF	TGCGCCAGCAGCCAAGGACTAGCGGGAGGGCCCGCCGGGGAGCTGTTTTTT
-	-	TRBV15	TRBJ2-5	CATSLGRGQETQYF	TGTGCCACCAGCCTGGGGCGGGGCCAAGAGACCCAGTACTTC
TRBD1	-	TRBV4-2	TRBJ1-4	CASSRRQGTATNEKLFF	TGTGCCAGCAGCCGCCGACAGGGGACCGCAACTAATGAAAAACTGTTTTTT
-	-	TRBV6-1	TRBJ1-2	CASSDTNYGYTF	TGTGCCAGCAGTGACACTAACTATGGCTACACCTTC
TRBD1	-	TRBV5-1	TRBJ2-2	CASSGRGQSSHGELFF	TGCGCCAGCAGCGGCAGGGGGCAGAGTTCTCACGGGGAGCTGTTTTTT
TRBD2	once	TRBV11-2	TRBJ2-1	CASSLVLAGGPLHEQFF	TGTGCCAGCAGCTTAGTGCTAGCGGGAGGGCCGCTTCATGAGCAGTTCTTC
-	-	TRBV5-4	TRBJ1-1	CASSLGHDLTEAFF	TGTGCCAGCAGCTTGGGGCACGATCTCACGGAAGCTTTCTTT
-	-	TRBV14	TRBJ1-2	CASSLGQSGRIYGYTF	TGTGCCAGCAGCCTGGGACAATCAGGGAGAATCTATGGCTACACCTTC
-	-	TRBV28	TRBJ1-1	CASSFRSRGAFF	TGTGCCAGCAGTTTTCGTAGCAGGGGAGCTTTCTTT
-	once	TRBV7-3	TRBJ2-3	CAPLVPGDTQYF	TGTGCCCCCTTGGTCCCCGGAGATACGCAGTATTTT